The rows below give T cell receptor beta chains drawn from one sample of a study of shared clonotypes between healthy human individuals. The protocol was immunoSEQ multiplex PCR, while the TCRdb copy is restricted to in-frame clones and leaves out a portion. Found here are 500,000 to 700,000 clones, approximately 96% of them singletons; the top ten hold over 0.1%. The sequenced material came from naive CD8+ T cells sorted from blood. These receptors originate from a woman aged 25 to 39 in good health. Each CDR3 is given without its conserved first and last residue.

V	J	CDR3
TRBV5-4	TRBJ1-1	ASVSNAEAF
TRBV13	TRBJ2-5	ASSLDETQY
TRBV6-5	TRBJ2-7	ASSYAAQGSYEQY
TRBV15	TRBJ2-5	ATSRDLGGAYQETQY
TRBV11-1	TRBJ2-5	ASSLGVTGTQY
TRBV28	TRBJ1-1	ASSLYGERTEAF
TRBV28	TRBJ2-1	ASSPLGANEQF
TRBV28	TRBJ2-7	ASTDPGTVAYEQY
TRBV6-1	TRBJ2-7	ASSAWTSGNYEQY
TRBV5-4	-	ASSIGPTYEQY
TRBV29-1	TRBJ2-2	SVEDLSLAGGRNTGELF
TRBV5-4	TRBJ2-7	ASSSGPTYEQY
TRBV5-6	TRBJ2-4	ASSWGDRNIQY
TRBV6-1	TRBJ2-3	ASSEAEGTEQDTQY
TRBV27	TRBJ2-3	ASSPTSGSGTDTQY
TRBV7-9	TRBJ2-2	ASSAWGEITGELF
TRBV27	TRBJ2-7	ASSFSYFYEQY
TRBV5-1	TRBJ2-7	ASSSRQGDYEQY
TRBV28	TRBJ2-7	ASSFSFGTASYEQY
TRBV11-2	TRBJ1-1	ASSLTGNTEAF
TRBV27	TRBJ2-7	ASIGGTSYEQY
TRBV2	TRBJ1-5	ASKDSGVNQPQH
TRBV27	TRBJ2-7	ASSTGGSEQY
TRBV9	TRBJ2-7	ASSVKPGQGKRDEQY
TRBV27	TRBJ2-7	ASSLQGQEY
TRBV6-1	TRBJ1-5	ASSTEQRINQPQH
TRBV28	TRBJ2-3	ASSSETDTQY
TRBV7-6	TRBJ2-5	ASSLELPSRAQETQY
TRBV27	TRBJ2-5	ASSLGSPGTGETQY
TRBV4-1	TRBJ2-7	ASSQGRDEEQY
TRBV27	TRBJ1-5	ASSPLGAMGSNQPQH
TRBV27	TRBJ2-1	ASSLRGPHNEQF
TRBV11-3	TRBJ2-7	ASSSRTGGNEQY
TRBV19	TRBJ2-1	ASSIGVAGEYDNEQF
TRBV27	TRBJ1-4	ASSFGTGGNEKLF
TRBV28	TRBJ1-4	ASSPKGGTTNEKLF
TRBV7-9	TRBJ2-7	ASSLDTRIYEQY
TRBV5-4	TRBJ1-2	ASSLGLGQGEGYT
TRBV27	TRBJ2-7	ASSSKLDSYEQY
TRBV19	TRBJ2-5	ASSINRVWAQETQY
TRBV29-1	TRBJ2-7	SVEVGRGDEQY
TRBV7-6	TRBJ2-1	ASSLYRTSFGGRGNEQF
TRBV29-1	TRBJ2-7	SVEVDYEQY
TRBV5-1	TRBJ2-7	ASSHHPGTPDYEQY